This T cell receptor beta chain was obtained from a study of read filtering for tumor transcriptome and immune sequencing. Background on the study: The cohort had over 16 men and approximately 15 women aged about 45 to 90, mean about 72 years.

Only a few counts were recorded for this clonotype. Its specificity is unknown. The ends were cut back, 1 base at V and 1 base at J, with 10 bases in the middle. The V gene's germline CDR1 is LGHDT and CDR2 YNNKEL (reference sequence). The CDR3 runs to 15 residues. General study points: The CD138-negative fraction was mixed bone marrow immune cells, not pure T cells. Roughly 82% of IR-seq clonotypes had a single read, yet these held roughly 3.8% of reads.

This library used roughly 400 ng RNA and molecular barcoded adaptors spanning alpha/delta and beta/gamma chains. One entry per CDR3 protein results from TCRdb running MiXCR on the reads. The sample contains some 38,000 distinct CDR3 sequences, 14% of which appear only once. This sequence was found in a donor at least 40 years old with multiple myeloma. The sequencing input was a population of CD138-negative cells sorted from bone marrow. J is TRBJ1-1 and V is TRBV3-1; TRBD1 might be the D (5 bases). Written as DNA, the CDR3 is TGTGCCAGCAGCCAAGTTTGGAGGGGGAACACTGAAGCTTTCTTT. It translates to CASSQVWRGNTEAFF.